The entry below describes one T cell receptor beta chain. The sample originates from a study of control samples from healthy donors and cancer patients. The data were produced by immunoSEQ multiplex PCR, yet TCRdb's version contains in-frame clones alone and is incomplete. The data show over 100,000 clones, with 90% seen just once and under 4.5% held by the top ten. The ends were cut back, 7 bases at V and 9 bases at J, with 12 bases in the middle. The V gene's germline CDR1 is SQVTM and CDR2 ANQGSEA. The CDR3 runs to 10 residues. This sequence joins TRBV29-1 and TRBJ1-2; a weak D match, TRBD1 (5 bases). Sequencing used blood. This sequence was found in a human donor in good health. The donor label of this sample is uncertain. The CDR3 coding sequence is TGCAGCGCTGGGGCGGATAGCTACACCTTC. It is translated as CSAGADSYTF.